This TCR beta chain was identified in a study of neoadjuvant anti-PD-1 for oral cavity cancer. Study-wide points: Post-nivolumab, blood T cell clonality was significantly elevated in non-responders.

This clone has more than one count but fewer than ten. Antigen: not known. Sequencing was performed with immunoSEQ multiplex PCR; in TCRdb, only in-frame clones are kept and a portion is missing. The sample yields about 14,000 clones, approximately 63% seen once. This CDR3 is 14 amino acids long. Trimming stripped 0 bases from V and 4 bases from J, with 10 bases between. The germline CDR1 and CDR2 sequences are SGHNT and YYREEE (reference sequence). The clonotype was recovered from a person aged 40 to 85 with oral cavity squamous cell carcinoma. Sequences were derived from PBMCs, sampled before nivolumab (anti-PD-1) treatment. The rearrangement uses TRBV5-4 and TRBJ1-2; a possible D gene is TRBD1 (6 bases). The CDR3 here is CASSLGTGSYGYTF. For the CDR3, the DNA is TGTGCCAGCAGCTTGGGCACAGGGAGCTATGGCTACACCTTC.